The present T cell receptor (beta chain) was sequenced within a study of response to subunit inactivated influenza vaccine. Study outcomes and limitations: There was a suggestion from the authors that each seasonal influenza vaccination recruits few new T cells.

TCRdb called the RT-PCR reads again in MiXCR, with one record for every CDR3 protein. Of about half a million distinct CDR3 sequences in the sample, 7.6% are singletons; the top ten hold roughly 13%. This CDR3 is 19 amino acids long. V lost 4 bases and J lost 2, with 26 bases in between. The V gene's germline CDR1 is SGHRS and CDR2 YFSETQ. The table lists this clonotype with a few counts. Its antigen is currently unknown. The sequence was obtained from a man between 50 and 70 years old who received an inactivated influenza vaccine. The V gene is TRBV5-1, the J gene TRBJ2-3; D might be TRBD1 or TRBD2, each matching 5 bases. The sequenced sample was PBMCs from blood, obtained less than 30 months after vaccination. CDR3 bases: TGCGCCAGCAGCCCGCCCGGGACGGGGACGTCTTTCTCCACAGATACGCAGTATTTT. It yields the protein CASSPPGTGTSFSTDTQYF.